Below are 19 T cell receptor beta chains sequenced from a single sample in a study of blood T cell repertoires in COVID-19. Sequencing was performed with immunoSEQ multiplex PCR; in TCRdb, only in-frame clones are kept and a portion is missing. The sample gives approximately 100,000 clones, about 87% of which show up once; around 4.3% is in the top ten. The source material was peripheral blood. Every receptor here comes from a human donor with COVID-19, enrolled during active disease. The donor label of this sample is uncertain.

This clone was seen only once. The CDR3 is CASSTQATVGAQHF. The CDR3 nucleotides are TGTGCCAGCAGTACCCAGGCGACAGTAGGGGCCCAGCATTTT. The chain couples TRBV2 to TRBJ1-5; D possibly corresponds to TRBD1 (5 bases). The CDR3 sequence is 14 residues long. Trimming stripped 5 bases from V and 11 bases from J, with 19 bases between. Per germline, CDR1 SNHLY and CDR2 FYNNEI.

For the CDR3, the DNA is TGTGCCATCAGTGAACAACAGTTATATGGCTACACCTTC. Its translation is CAISEQQLYGYTF. This chain links TRBV10-3 with TRBJ1-2; D not resolved. The CDR3 loop spans 13 amino acids. Germline lookup yields CDR1 ENHRY and CDR2 SYGVKD. V lost 3 bases to trimming and J lost 5 bases, with 10 bases between them.

This sequence joins TRBV6-5 and TRBJ2-7; possibly TRBD2 for D (6 bases). The CDR3 spans 14 residues. Trimming removed 0 bases from V and 6 bases from J, with 12 bases in between. Germline-derived CDR1 and CDR2 are MNHEY and SVGAGI. This chain's CDR3 is CASSYSLEEGEQYF. The CDR3 bases are TGTGCCAGCAGTTACTCACTCGAGGAGGGCGAGCAGTACTTC.

This clone was seen just once. As DNA, the CDR3 is TGTGCCAGCAGCTTCCCCGGGGGTAACTATGGCTACACCTTC. Encoded protein: CASSFPGGNYGYTF. The chain employs TRBV7-2 and TRBJ1-2; possible D gene TRBD1, 5 bases. The V gene lost 3 bases and the J gene lost 1 base, with 9 bases spanning the gap. The CDR3 is 14 residues long. Germline lookup yields CDR1 SGHTA and CDR2 FQGNSA.

The V call is TRBV25-1, the J call TRBJ2-2; maybe TRBD2 (6 bases). V lost 1 base and J lost 5, with 8 bases in between. From germline, CDR1 is MGHDK and CDR2 SYGVNS. This CDR3 has 14 residues. CDR3 nucleotide sequence: TGTGCCAGCAGTGAATTGGAGGGAACCGGGGAGCTGTTTTTT. This encodes CASSELEGTGELFF.

This clone was recorded only once. The CDR3 spells CASSYGQGYEYF. CDR3 in DNA: TGTGCCAGCAGTTACGGGCAGGGCTACGAGTACTTC. The J gene is TRBJ2-5, the V gene TRBV6-2 or TRBV6-3; D perhaps matches TRBD1 (5 bases). Per the germline V gene, CDR1 is MNHEY and CDR2 is SVGEGT. The length of the CDR3 is 12 residues. Trimming shortened V by 2 bases and J by 12 bases, and 13 bases separated the two germline ends.

This clone came up once. The chain links TRBV9 to TRBJ2-7; D is perhaps TRBD2 (6 bases). V lost 1 base to trimming and J lost 5 bases, with 16 bases between them. This CDR3 contains 15 residues. Germline CDR1 SGDLS, CDR2 YYNGEE. The CDR3 protein is CASSVRGLREDEQYF. The CDR3 DNA reads TGTGCCAGCAGCGTAAGAGGGCTAAGGGAGGACGAGCAGTACTTC.

The chain employs TRBV18 and TRBJ2-7; a weak D match, TRBD2 (6 bases). This CDR3 contains 16 residues. The germline V and J ends were trimmed by 3 bases and 9 bases, with 24 bases remaining between them. Germline V gene data show CDR1 as KGHSH and CDR2 as LQKENI. CDR3 amino acids: CASSPINQGPMGGQYF. CDR3 DNA sequence: TGTGCCAGCTCACCTATAAACCAAGGACCAATGGGGGGGCAGTACTTC.

The chain joins TRBV7-9 to TRBJ1-1, with D possibly being TRBD1 (6 bases). The CDR3 contains 15 residues. The V and J ends lost 1 base and 7 bases respectively, with 16 bases between them. The germline V gene has CDR1 SEHNR and CDR2 FQNEAQ (reference sequence). CDR3: CASSLGSGDTHEAFF. CDR3 coding DNA: TGTGCCAGCAGCTTAGGGAGTGGGGACACCCATGAAGCTTTCTTT.

This sequence joins TRBV10-3 and TRBJ1-6; tentatively, D is TRBD1 (5 bases). The CDR3 loop spans 17 amino acids. V was trimmed by 5 bases and J by 8 bases, leaving 22 bases between them. CDR1 and CDR2 from the germline V gene are ENHRY and SYGVKD. CDR3 DNA: TGTGCCATCAGTCGAGGACTCGCGGCGGAGGGACATTCACCCCTCCACTTT. It translates to CAISRGLAAEGHSPLHF.

This rearrangement joins TRBV3-1 (or the pseudogene TRBV3-2) to TRBJ1-4, with TRBD1 matching over 7 bases. This CDR3 has 15 amino acids. J gave up 5 bases and V 5 bases, and 8 bases lay outside the gene matches. Germline V gene lookup returns CDR1 LGHDT and CDR2 YNNKEL (reference sequence). The CDR3 nucleotides read TGTGCCAGCAGCAGGAGGACAGGTGAAAATGAAAAACTGTTTTTT. This sequence encodes CASSRRTGENEKLFF.

J is TRBJ1-4 and V is TRBV27, with D uncertain. Germline V lookup: CDR1 MNHEY, CDR2 SMNVEV (reference sequence). V was clipped by 5 bases and J by 7 bases, with 14 bases between them. The CDR3 runs 14 residues. DNA of the CDR3: TGTGCCAGCAGTGCTCGGCCAGGTGGTGAAAAACTGTTTTTT. As protein: CASSARPGGEKLFF.

V and J are TRBV5-6 and TRBJ1-3; no clear D. The germline gives CDR1 SGHDT, CDR2 YYEEEE. Trimming pared 0 bases from V and 0 bases from J, leaving 7 bases between. The CDR3 sequence is 15 residues long. CDR3 nucleotides: TGTGCCAGCAGCTTGGTCCTGAGCTCTGGAAACACCATATATTTT. Protein product: CASSLVLSSGNTIYF.

The chain recombines TRBV5-1 with TRBJ1-4, with D possibly matching TRBD1 (6 bases). This CDR3 is built from 15 residues. Trimming stripped 4 bases from V and 12 bases from J, with 22 bases between. Germline CDR1 reads SGHRS; CDR2 reads YFSETQ. CDR3 in amino acids: CASSTSGTMISELFF. CDR3 nucleotides: TGCGCCAGCAGCACCTCCGGGACAATGATATCGGAACTGTTTTTT.

The chain employs TRBV9 and TRBJ1-4; perhaps TRBD1 as D (6 bases). V was trimmed by 4 bases and J by 3 bases, leaving 13 bases between them. CDR1 and CDR2 from the germline V gene are SGDLS and YYNGEE. This CDR3 spans 15 amino acids. The CDR3 reads CASSLTGSANEKLFF. The CDR3 DNA follows: TGTGCCAGCAGCCTAACAGGGTCGGCTAATGAAAAACTGTTTTTT.

This clone came up once. V is TRBV25-1 and J is TRBJ1-2, with D possibly matching TRBD1 (5 bases). This CDR3 contains 15 residues. The V end lost 6 bases, the J end lost 4 bases, and 18 bases lay between the germline ends. The germline CDR1 and CDR2 sequences are MGHDK and SYGVNS. The CDR3 loop is CASSQAGRGLYGYTF. The CDR3 DNA follows: TGTGCCAGCAGCCAGGCAGGGCGGGGACTCTATGGCTACACCTTC.

The CDR3 region has the DNA TGTGCCAGCAGCGTAGAACAGGGGGCTTATCGGGGCTACACCTTC. Its translation is CASSVEQGAYRGYTF. The chain combines TRBV9 with TRBJ1-2, with 9 bases matching TRBD1. Unmatched junction bases numbered 8, after V lost 0 bases and J lost 8 bases. In germline, CDR1 is SGDLS, CDR2 YYNGEE. CDR3 length: 15 amino acids.

The gene calls are TRBV7-9 and TRBJ1-2; D is possibly TRBD1 (5 bases). CDR1 is SEHNR and CDR2 is FQNEAQ in the germline V gene (reference sequence). Trimming shortened V by 4 bases and J by 8 bases, and 17 bases separated the two germline ends. CDR3 length: 14 amino acids. CDR3 sequence (DNA): TGTGCCAGCAGCTCCACGACAGAATCGGGCGGCTACACCTTC. This sequence encodes CASSSTTESGGYTF.

The CDR3 coding sequence is TGTGCCAGCAGCCACGCCGGGACTAGCGGGGGGGCTGAGCAGTTCTTC. This gives the protein CASSHAGTSGGAEQFF. The chain joins TRBV3-1 (or the pseudogene TRBV3-2) to TRBJ2-1; 16 bases fit TRBD2. The junction had 5 bases not matched to a gene; V was cut back by 3 bases and J by 9 bases. Germline lookup yields CDR1 LGHDT and CDR2 YNNKEL (reference sequence). The CDR3 sequence is 16 residues long.